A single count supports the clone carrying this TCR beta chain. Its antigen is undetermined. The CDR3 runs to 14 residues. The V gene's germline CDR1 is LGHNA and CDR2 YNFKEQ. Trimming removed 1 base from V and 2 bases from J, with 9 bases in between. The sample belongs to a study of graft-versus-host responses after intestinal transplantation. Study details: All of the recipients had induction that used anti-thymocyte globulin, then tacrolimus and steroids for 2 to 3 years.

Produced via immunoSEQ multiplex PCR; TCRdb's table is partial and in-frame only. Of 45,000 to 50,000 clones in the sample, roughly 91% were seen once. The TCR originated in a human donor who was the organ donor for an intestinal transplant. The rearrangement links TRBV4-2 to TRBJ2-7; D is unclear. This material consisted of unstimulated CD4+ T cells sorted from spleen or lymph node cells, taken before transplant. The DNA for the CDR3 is TGTGCCAGCAGCCAAGGTAGAGCAACCTACGAGCAGTACTTC. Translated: CASSQGRATYEQYF.